The rows below give T cell receptor beta chains drawn from one sample of a study of shared clonotypes between healthy human individuals. Only in-frame clones appear in the TCRdb table, and some are missing; sequencing was by immunoSEQ multiplex PCR. The table shows about 700,000 clones, with around 92% occurring only once. Sample: naive CD8+ T cells sorted from blood. These receptors were collected from a man aged 25-45 years in good health. Both conserved end residues are part of each CDR3. The order of the fields is D gene, V gene, J gene, clone size, CDR3 DNA, CDR3 protein. The D gene is left open where the match is weak. Size values are once, few and many counts, or a class for expanded clones, and some rows have none.

d_call: -
v_call: TRBV29-1
j_call: TRBJ2-1
clone_size: -
cdr3_nt: TGCAGCGTTAGAGTCAGGCGGGATGAGCAGTTCTTC
cdr3_aa: CSVRVRRDEQFF

d_call: -
v_call: TRBV7-9
j_call: TRBJ2-7
clone_size: -
cdr3_nt: TGTGCCAGCAGCTTGTCCGAAATTGACAGGAAAACCTACGAGCAGTACTTC
cdr3_aa: CASSLSEIDRKTYEQYF

d_call: TRBD1
v_call: TRBV29-1
j_call: TRBJ2-7
clone_size: -
cdr3_nt: TGCAGCGCCCGACAGGGGGACTCCTACGAGCAGTACTTC
cdr3_aa: CSARQGDSYEQYF

d_call: -
v_call: TRBV29-1
j_call: TRBJ2-5
clone_size: once
cdr3_nt: TGCAGCGTTGAAGGTGGGCAGCAACCCAAACACCAAGAGACCCAGTACTTC
cdr3_aa: CSVEGGQQPKHQETQYF

d_call: -
v_call: TRBV5-4
j_call: TRBJ1-1
clone_size: -
cdr3_nt: TGTGCCAGCAGCACCTTGAACACTGAAGCTTTCTTT
cdr3_aa: CASSTLNTEAFF

d_call: -
v_call: TRBV7-8
j_call: TRBJ2-5
clone_size: -
cdr3_nt: TGTGCCAGCAGCAGAACAGAAAACCAAGAGACCCAGTACTTC
cdr3_aa: CASSRTENQETQYF

d_call: TRBD2
v_call: TRBV19
j_call: TRBJ2-1
clone_size: once
cdr3_nt: TGTGCCAGTAGTAAGTCTAGCGGGCCCTACAATGAGCAGTTCTTC
cdr3_aa: CASSKSSGPYNEQFF

d_call: -
v_call: TRBV9
j_call: TRBJ1-1
clone_size: -
cdr3_nt: TGTGCCAGCAGCGTAGGAATGGGCGAAGCTTTCTTT
cdr3_aa: CASSVGMGEAFF

d_call: TRBD1
v_call: TRBV7-9
j_call: TRBJ2-1
clone_size: few
cdr3_nt: TGTGCCAGCTCTCAGGGGACAGGTGAAGTCCATGAGCAGTTCTTC
cdr3_aa: CASSQGTGEVHEQFF

d_call: TRBD1
v_call: TRBV30
j_call: TRBJ1-4
clone_size: few
cdr3_nt: TGTGCCTGGAGTTCCGGGACAGGGGATGAAAAACTGTTTTTT
cdr3_aa: CAWSSGTGDEKLFF

d_call: -
v_call: TRBV10-3
j_call: TRBJ1-5
clone_size: -
cdr3_nt: TGTGCCATCAGTGAGTCGTGGGGAGTTGATCAGCCCCAGCATTTT
cdr3_aa: CAISESWGVDQPQHF

d_call: TRBD1
v_call: TRBV2
j_call: TRBJ1-2
clone_size: -
cdr3_nt: TGTGCCAGCAGCGAAGGACAGGGGGCCAATTTAATCTATGGCTACACCTTC
cdr3_aa: CASSEGQGANLIYGYTF

d_call: -
v_call: TRBV28
j_call: TRBJ2-7
clone_size: -
cdr3_nt: TGTGCCAGCAGTTTGGGCAGGGGCTACGAGCAGTACTTC
cdr3_aa: CASSLGRGYEQYF

d_call: -
v_call: TRBV6-5
j_call: TRBJ1-1
clone_size: -
cdr3_nt: TGTGCCAGCAGTTACGGGGTGGGGGGCACTGAAGCTTTCTTT
cdr3_aa: CASSYGVGGTEAFF

d_call: -
v_call: TRBV27
j_call: TRBJ2-7
clone_size: -
cdr3_nt: TGTGCCAGCAGTTGGCTCCTGGGGGGCTTCGAGCAGTACTTC
cdr3_aa: CASSWLLGGFEQYF

d_call: -
v_call: TRBV5-1
j_call: TRBJ1-5
clone_size: -
cdr3_nt: TGCGCCAGCAGCCATCGGGGAGGTCAGCCCCAGCATTTT
cdr3_aa: CASSHRGGQPQHF

d_call: -
v_call: TRBV27
j_call: TRBJ2-3
clone_size: few
cdr3_nt: TGTGCCAGCAGTACTCTCGACGGTTCCGATACGCAGTATTTT
cdr3_aa: CASSTLDGSDTQYF

d_call: TRBD2
v_call: TRBV28
j_call: TRBJ2-1
clone_size: -
cdr3_nt: TGTGCCAGCACCTCCGGGACTACCGTCAATGAGCAGTTCTTC
cdr3_aa: CASTSGTTVNEQFF

d_call: -
v_call: TRBV10-1
j_call: TRBJ2-2
clone_size: -
cdr3_nt: TGCGCCAGCAGTGATAGGAGGGGAGGCACCGGGGAGCTGTTTTTT
cdr3_aa: CASSDRRGGTGELFF

d_call: -
v_call: TRBV9
j_call: TRBJ2-7
clone_size: -
cdr3_nt: TGTGCCAGCAGCGTAGGGGCAATGAAATACGAGCAGTACTTC
cdr3_aa: CASSVGAMKYEQYF

d_call: -
v_call: TRBV10-3
j_call: TRBJ2-2
clone_size: -
cdr3_nt: TGTGCCATCAGTGAGTCGAGAGAGGCCAGGGAGGATACCGGGGAGCTGTTTTTT
cdr3_aa: CAISESREAREDTGELFF

d_call: -
v_call: TRBV4-1
j_call: TRBJ1-4
clone_size: -
cdr3_nt: TGCGCCAGCAGCCAAGGAGGGAATGAAAAACTGTTTTTT
cdr3_aa: CASSQGGNEKLFF

d_call: -
v_call: TRBV14
j_call: TRBJ2-7
clone_size: -
cdr3_nt: TGTGCCAGCAGCCAAGCTCTAGCCTACGAGCAGTACTTC
cdr3_aa: CASSQALAYEQYF

d_call: TRBD1
v_call: TRBV9
j_call: TRBJ2-2
clone_size: -
cdr3_nt: TGTGCCAGCAGCGACGTTCGACAGGGGACGGACGAGCTGTTTTTT
cdr3_aa: CASSDVRQGTDELFF

d_call: -
v_call: TRBV2
j_call: TRBJ2-3
clone_size: once
cdr3_nt: TGTGCCAGCATAATTGACAGGAGGAGTACAGATACGCAGTATTTT
cdr3_aa: CASIIDRRSTDTQYF

d_call: -
v_call: TRBV11-2
j_call: TRBJ2-2
clone_size: -
cdr3_nt: TGTGCCACCCCCCCCCTGGAGAACACCGGGGAGCTGTTTTTT
cdr3_aa: CATPPLENTGELFF

d_call: -
v_call: TRBV7-3
j_call: TRBJ1-5
clone_size: -
cdr3_nt: TGTGCCAGCAGGCCGGTTAATCAGCCCCAGCATTTT
cdr3_aa: CASRPVNQPQHF

d_call: -
v_call: TRBV7-9
j_call: TRBJ2-3
clone_size: once
cdr3_nt: TGTGCCAGCAGCTTCGATCTGCGTTCGCCAGAGACAGATACGCAGTATTTT
cdr3_aa: CASSFDLRSPETDTQYF

d_call: TRBD2
v_call: TRBV2
j_call: TRBJ2-4
clone_size: once
cdr3_nt: TGTGCCAGCAGGGAGCGGGGCGGGAACAAAAACATTCAGTACTTC
cdr3_aa: CASRERGGNKNIQYF

d_call: TRBD2
v_call: TRBV9
j_call: TRBJ2-7
clone_size: -
cdr3_nt: TGTGCCAGCAGCGTGACTAGCGGAACCTACGAGCAGTACTTC
cdr3_aa: CASSVTSGTYEQYF

d_call: -
v_call: TRBV30
j_call: TRBJ2-1
clone_size: -
cdr3_nt: TGTGCCTGGAGCCAGATCGGCCATGAGCAGTTCTTC
cdr3_aa: CAWSQIGHEQFF

d_call: TRBD2
v_call: TRBV28
j_call: TRBJ2-7
clone_size: -
cdr3_nt: TGTGCCAGCAACTTTCAAGCGGGGCCTACCTACGAGCAGTACTTC
cdr3_aa: CASNFQAGPTYEQYF

d_call: -
v_call: TRBV4-1
j_call: TRBJ2-7
clone_size: -
cdr3_nt: TGCGCCAGCAGCGAAGGGGAGCCTTTAAATGCCTACGAGCAGTACTTC
cdr3_aa: CASSEGEPLNAYEQYF

d_call: -
v_call: TRBV11-3
j_call: TRBJ2-7
clone_size: -
cdr3_nt: TGTGCCAGCAGCTTGGGAGACGAGCAGTACTTC
cdr3_aa: CASSLGDEQYF

d_call: TRBD2
v_call: TRBV6-5
j_call: TRBJ2-1
clone_size: -
cdr3_nt: TGTGCCAGCAGTTACCTAGCGGGTAGCTCCTACAATGAGCAGTTCTTC
cdr3_aa: CASSYLAGSSYNEQFF

d_call: -
v_call: TRBV5-1
j_call: TRBJ2-3
clone_size: -
cdr3_nt: TGCGCCAGCAGCCCCGGGATCAACACAGATACGCAGTATTTT
cdr3_aa: CASSPGINTDTQYF

d_call: -
v_call: TRBV5-5
j_call: TRBJ2-1
clone_size: -
cdr3_nt: TGTGCCAGCAGCGAATACAGGCAAGGGGACAATGAGCAGTTCTTC
cdr3_aa: CASSEYRQGDNEQFF

d_call: -
v_call: TRBV19
j_call: TRBJ1-5
clone_size: -
cdr3_nt: TGTGCCAGTAGTATACCCCAAAAGGGAGACCAGCCCCAGCATTTT
cdr3_aa: CASSIPQKGDQPQHF

d_call: -
v_call: TRBV21-1
j_call: TRBJ2-5
clone_size: -
cdr3_nt: TGTGCCAGCAGCAAAGATGGGGACAGGGGACAAGAGACCCAGTACTTC
cdr3_aa: CASSKDGDRGQETQYF

d_call: TRBD1
v_call: TRBV6-5
j_call: TRBJ1-5
clone_size: -
cdr3_nt: TGTGCCAGCAGTTCGACCGGACAGGGAGAACAGCCCCAGCATTTT
cdr3_aa: CASSSTGQGEQPQHF

d_call: TRBD1
v_call: TRBV28
j_call: TRBJ1-2
clone_size: once
cdr3_nt: TGTGCCAGCACCCTGGGAGGGGGCGATGGCTACACCTTC
cdr3_aa: CASTLGGGDGYTF

d_call: TRBD1
v_call: TRBV11-2
j_call: TRBJ1-4
clone_size: -
cdr3_nt: TGTGCCAGCAGCCCGTCTAGGACAGGGGTCCGCGAAAAACTGTTTTTT
cdr3_aa: CASSPSRTGVREKLFF

d_call: TRBD1
v_call: TRBV5-5
j_call: TRBJ1-1
clone_size: -
cdr3_nt: TGTGCCAGCAGCCCGGAAGGGACAGACTATATTATGAACACTGAAGCTTTCTTT
cdr3_aa: CASSPEGTDYIMNTEAFF

d_call: TRBD2
v_call: TRBV2
j_call: TRBJ2-5
clone_size: -
cdr3_nt: TGTGCCAGCAGTGAATGGCGGCGGGAGTGGGAGACCCAGTACTTC
cdr3_aa: CASSEWRREWETQYF

d_call: -
v_call: TRBV7-9
j_call: TRBJ1-5
clone_size: -
cdr3_nt: TGTGCCAGCAGCTTAGTAGCAGGGGATCAGCCCCAGCATTTT
cdr3_aa: CASSLVAGDQPQHF

d_call: -
v_call: TRBV4-3
j_call: TRBJ1-2
clone_size: -
cdr3_nt: TGCGCCAGCAGCCAAGAAAGAGGGACCTCTAACTATGGCTACACCTTC
cdr3_aa: CASSQERGTSNYGYTF

d_call: -
v_call: TRBV27
j_call: TRBJ2-7
clone_size: -
cdr3_nt: TGTGCCAGCAGTTTATCAGGGAGGGAGCAGTACTTC
cdr3_aa: CASSLSGREQYF

d_call: -
v_call: TRBV10-1
j_call: TRBJ2-7
clone_size: few
cdr3_nt: TGCGCCAGCAGTGAATCCTACGAGCAGTACTTC
cdr3_aa: CASSESYEQYF

d_call: TRBD1
v_call: TRBV27
j_call: TRBJ2-2
clone_size: -
cdr3_nt: TGTGCCAGCAGGTTTTACAGGGGGGCCGGGGAGCTGTTTTTT
cdr3_aa: CASRFYRGAGELFF

d_call: TRBD1
v_call: TRBV6-6
j_call: TRBJ2-1
clone_size: -
cdr3_nt: TGTGCCAGCAGTTCTCAGGGGGCGCAGTTCTTC
cdr3_aa: CASSSQGAQFF

d_call: TRBD1
v_call: TRBV5-1
j_call: TRBJ2-3
clone_size: -
cdr3_nt: TGCGCCAGCAGCACGGGACAGGGGAGAGATACGCAGTATTTT
cdr3_aa: CASSTGQGRDTQYF

d_call: TRBD2
v_call: TRBV10-3
j_call: TRBJ2-1
clone_size: -
cdr3_nt: TGTGCCATCAGTGAGGATCGGGGTGTAGCGGGAGGATACAATGAGCAGTTCTTC
cdr3_aa: CAISEDRGVAGGYNEQFF